A selection of T cell receptor beta chains follows, all from one sample in a study of T cell changes during pregnancy in multiple sclerosis. Produced via immunoSEQ multiplex PCR; TCRdb's table is partial and in-frame only. Of approximately 35,000 clones in the sample, roughly nine tenths were seen once. The material was CD4+ T cells from peripheral blood mononuclear cells, obtained in the third trimester of pregnancy. These receptors originate from a female donor in good health, enrolled as a control in a pregnancy study. CDR3s include the opening cysteine and the closing phenylalanine or tryptophan. The D gene is left open where the match is weak. Rows give clone size only sometimes, using once, few, many, or a class for an expanded clone.

NA,NA,TRBV5-1,TRBJ1-3,TGCGCCAGCAGCTTGGCCGGTCGGGGTGGAAACACCATATATTTT,CASSLAGRGGNTIYF
NA,NA,TRBV21-1,TRBJ1-5,TGTGCCATACACATGCCCCAGCATTTT,CAIHMPQHF
NA,NA,TRBV14,TRBJ2-7,TGTGCCAGCAGCCAGCAGACTCACCACCCCTACGAGCAGTACTTC,CASSQQTHHPYEQYF
TRBD1,once,TRBV10-3,TRBJ1-2,TGTGCCATCAGTGAGGGACAGGGCTATGGCTACACCTTC,CAISEGQGYGYTF
TRBD2,NA,TRBV4-3,TRBJ2-1,TGCGCCAGCAGCCCCAGCGGGAGAGAAAACAATGAGCAGTTCTTC,CASSPSGRENNEQFF
NA,NA,TRBV19,TRBJ2-2,TGTGCCAGTAGATACGGAGGTTGGAGATTTAGCACCGGGGAGCTGTTTTTT,CASRYGGWRFSTGELFF
TRBD2,NA,TRBV6-6,TRBJ2-7,TGTGCCAGCAGTTCGCGCGGGGGGACCGGAGAGCAGTACTTC,CASSSRGGTGEQYF
NA,NA,TRBV11-2,TRBJ2-3,TGTGCCAGCAGCCGTCGCGGATTACGCACAGATACGCAGTATTTT,CASSRRGLRTDTQYF
TRBD1,NA,TRBV30,TRBJ1-1,TGTGCCTGGACCCCTCCGACAGGGGATGCGGACACTGAAGCTTTCTTT,CAWTPPTGDADTEAFF
TRBD2,NA,TRBV5-1,TRBJ2-3,TGCGCCAGCAGCCGGATCACGCGGGGGGGGACAGATACGCAGTATTTT,CASSRITRGGTDTQYF
NA,once,TRBV27,TRBJ1-6,TGTGCCAGCAGTTTATATGGCGACAGCTATAATTCACCCCTCCACTTT,CASSLYGDSYNSPLHF
TRBD1,NA,TRBV5-1,TRBJ1-5,TGCGCCAGCAGTTGGGGGACAGGGACCAATCAGCCCCAGCATTTT,CASSWGTGTNQPQHF
NA,NA,TRBV5-5,TRBJ1-5,TGTGCCAGCAGCTTGAGTGAGGGGGGGTGGCCCCAGCATTTT,CASSLSEGGWPQHF
TRBD1,NA,TRBV5-1,TRBJ1-2,TGCGCCAGCAGATCTGGACAGGGGGCGGGTGGCTACACCTTC,CASRSGQGAGGYTF
TRBD1,NA,TRBV5-1,TRBJ1-2,TGCGCCAGCAGCGGTAACAGGGGGGAGTATGGCTACACCTTC,CASSGNRGEYGYTF
NA,NA,TRBV7-3,TRBJ2-7,TGTGCCAGCAGCTGGAATATTAGCTCCTACGAGCAGTACTTC,CASSWNISSYEQYF
TRBD2,NA,TRBV5-4,TRBJ2-1,TGTGCCAGCAGCTTGACTAGCGGTGTCAATGAGCAGTTCTTC,CASSLTSGVNEQFF
TRBD2,once,TRBV5-6,TRBJ2-5,TGTGCCAGCAGCGACGGACTAGCGGAGCAAGAGACCCAGTACTTC,CASSDGLAEQETQYF
NA,NA,TRBV6-6,TRBJ1-4,TGTGCCAGCAGTTACTCAGGGGGAACTAATGAAAAACTGTTTTTT,CASSYSGGTNEKLFF
NA,NA,TRBV6-1,TRBJ2-7,TGTGCCAGCAGGGGACAGTCGGGGGCCTACGAGCAGTACTTC,CASRGQSGAYEQYF
NA,NA,TRBV15,TRBJ1-5,TGTGCCACCAGCCGGACAGCTAATAATCAGCCCCAGCATTTT,CATSRTANNQPQHF
NA,NA,TRBV4-1,TRBJ1-2,TGCGCCAACAGCCAAGCGGGCGGGGGTTCGGGGGGCTACACCTTC,CANSQAGGGSGGYTF
NA,NA,TRBV19,TRBJ1-1,TGTGCCAGTAGTATCTCGGCGGACTTGAACACTGAAGCTTTCTTT,CASSISADLNTEAFF
NA,once,TRBV6-1,TRBJ1-4,TGTGCCAGCAGTGAATCCCTCTTGGGGGGTAATGAAAAACTGTTTTTT,CASSESLLGGNEKLFF
NA,NA,TRBV19,TRBJ1-6,TGTGCCAGTATCCGGGGGTATAATTCACCCCTCCACTTT,CASIRGYNSPLHF
NA,NA,TRBV11-2,TRBJ1-1,TGTGCCAGCAGCCTGAGTCGGAGTTTGAACACTGAAGCTTTCTTT,CASSLSRSLNTEAFF
NA,NA,TRBV25-1,TRBJ1-1,TGTGCCAGCAGTGTGGCCTACACTGAAGCTTTCTTT,CASSVAYTEAFF
NA,NA,TRBV29-1,TRBJ2-7,TGCAGCGTAGAACGGGGGGCTGAGACATACGAGCAGTACTTC,CSVERGAETYEQYF
NA,NA,TRBV7-8,TRBJ2-4,TGTGCCAGCAGTGGCCGAGGAAACATTCAGTACTTC,CASSGRGNIQYF
NA,NA,TRBV19,TRBJ1-2,TGTGCCAGTAGTATTTCGACAGGTGGATATGGCTACACCTTC,CASSISTGGYGYTF
NA,few,TRBV29-1,TRBJ2-1,TGCAGCGTTGAAGGCACATCCTACAATGAGCAGTTCTTC,CSVEGTSYNEQFF
TRBD2,NA,TRBV19,TRBJ2-3,TGTGCCAGTAGAGATAGCGGGGGGGCCTCCGATACGCAGTATTTT,CASRDSGGASDTQYF
TRBD1,once,TRBV5-1,TRBJ1-4,TGCGCCAGCAGCTACGCAGGGGGCCCCTTAGAAAAACTGTTTTTT,CASSYAGGPLEKLFF
TRBD2,NA,TRBV5-6,TRBJ2-3,TGTGCCAGCAGCCCGTTAGTCGGTCTAGCGGGGACGTCGGATACGCAGTATTTT,CASSPLVGLAGTSDTQYF
TRBD2,few,TRBV9,TRBJ2-2,TGTGCCAGCAGCCCGGGCGGGGGGCTCACCGGGGAGCTGTTTTTT,CASSPGGGLTGELFF
NA,NA,TRBV6-1,TRBJ2-7,TGTGCCAGCATCCTCCGGGGTTCCCACGAGCAGTACTTC,CASILRGSHEQYF
TRBD1,NA,TRBV6-6,TRBJ2-7,TGTGCCAGCAGTTACGACAGGGCCTCCTACGAGCAGTACTTC,CASSYDRASYEQYF
TRBD1,NA,TRBV5-1,TRBJ1-4,TGCGCCAGCAGCTTGGGGTTAACAGGGGCTGAAAAACTGTTTTTT,CASSLGLTGAEKLFF
TRBD1,NA,TRBV6-1,TRBJ2-5,TGTGCCAGCATGAAACAGGGGGACCAAGAGACCCAGTACTTC,CASMKQGDQETQYF
NA,NA,TRBV6-6,TRBJ1-6,TGTGCCAGCACCCAGGGGAAACCCTATAATTCACCCCTCCACTTT,CASTQGKPYNSPLHF
NA,NA,TRBV6-4,TRBJ2-3,TGTGCCAGCGGGGAAGGACACACAGATACGCAGTATTTT,CASGEGHTDTQYF
TRBD2,NA,TRBV7-9,TRBJ2-1,TGTGCCAGCAGCTCCAGCGGGAGGGCCTACAATGAGCAGTTCTTC,CASSSSGRAYNEQFF
TRBD1,NA,TRBV5-1,TRBJ1-2,TGCGCCAGCAGCCCCTCGACAGGGGGCGCAGGTGGCTACACCTTC,CASSPSTGGAGGYTF
TRBD1,few,TRBV25-1,TRBJ1-4,TGTGCCAGCAGTGAGGACAGGCTTAATGAAAAACTGTTTTTT,CASSEDRLNEKLFF
TRBD2,NA,TRBV7-9,TRBJ2-1,TGTGCCAGCCTGAGTAGCGGGGGGCGTATTGAGCAGTTCTTC,CASLSSGGRIEQFF
TRBD2,NA,TRBV11-3,TRBJ2-1,TGTGCCAGCAGCTTCGGGACTAGCGGGAGCAATGAGCAGTTCTTC,CASSFGTSGSNEQFF
TRBD1,NA,TRBV27,TRBJ2-2,TGTGCCAGTAACAGGGGGCGGAACACCGGGGAGCTGTTTTTT,CASNRGRNTGELFF
NA,NA,TRBV7-9,TRBJ2-7,TGTGCCAGCAGCTTTGGTGGCAGGGACGAGCAGTACTTC,CASSFGGRDEQYF
NA,NA,TRBV6-1,TRBJ1-6,TGTGCCAGTCAGCGCAGGGAAGGTTCACCCCTCCACTTT,CASQRREGSPLHF
NA,few,TRBV6-1,TRBJ1-1,TGTGCCAGCAGCTTAAACAGGGCCTCGAACACTGAAGCTTTCTTT,CASSLNRASNTEAFF
TRBD2,NA,TRBV7-2,TRBJ2-1,TGTGCCAGCAGCTTGGGACTAGCGGGAGGTGAGCAGTTCTTC,CASSLGLAGGEQFF
TRBD1,NA,TRBV18,TRBJ2-1,TGTGCCAGCTCACCACTCCGGGACAGCATCTACAATGAGCAGTTCTTC,CASSPLRDSIYNEQFF
NA,few,TRBV6-4,TRBJ2-4,TGTGCCAGCAAGAGAACGGGGGTCGGAGGCAAAAACATTCAGTACTTC,CASKRTGVGGKNIQYF
TRBD2,NA,TRBV11-2,TRBJ2-3,TGTGCCAGCAGCTTAGATTGGCTAGCGGGGTTCAGGGCAGATACGCAGTATTTT,CASSLDWLAGFRADTQYF
TRBD1,once,TRBV19,TRBJ2-1,TGTGCCAGTAGTATAGAGGGGACAGGGCAGCTATACAATGAGCAGTTCTTC,CASSIEGTGQLYNEQFF
NA,NA,TRBV7-9,TRBJ1-2,TGTGCCAGCAGTGAGAGGGCCTCCTTTGGCTATGGCTACACCTTC,CASSERASFGYGYTF
NA,NA,TRBV27,TRBJ1-5,TGTGCCAGCAGTTTATCGTTCAGGGATCAGCCCCAGCATTTT,CASSLSFRDQPQHF